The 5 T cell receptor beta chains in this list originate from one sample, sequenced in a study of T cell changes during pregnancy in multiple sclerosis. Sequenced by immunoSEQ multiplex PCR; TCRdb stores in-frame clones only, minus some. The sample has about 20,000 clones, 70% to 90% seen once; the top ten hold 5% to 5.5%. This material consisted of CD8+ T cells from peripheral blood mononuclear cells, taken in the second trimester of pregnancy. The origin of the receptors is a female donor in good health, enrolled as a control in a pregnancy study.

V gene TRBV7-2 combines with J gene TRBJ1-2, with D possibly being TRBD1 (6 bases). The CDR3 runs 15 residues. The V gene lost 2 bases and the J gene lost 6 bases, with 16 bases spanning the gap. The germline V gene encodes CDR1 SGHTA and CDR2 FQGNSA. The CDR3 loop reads CASSLHRTVGNGYTF. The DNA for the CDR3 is TGTGCCAGCAGCTTACACCGGACAGTCGGGAATGGCTACACCTTC.

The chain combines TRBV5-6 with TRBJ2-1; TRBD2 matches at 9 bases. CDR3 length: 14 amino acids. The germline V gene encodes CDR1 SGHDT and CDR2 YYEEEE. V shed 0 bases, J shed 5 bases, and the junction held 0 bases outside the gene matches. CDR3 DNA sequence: TGTGCCAGCAGCTTGGGACTAGCGGACAATGAGCAGTTCTTC. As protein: CASSLGLADNEQFF. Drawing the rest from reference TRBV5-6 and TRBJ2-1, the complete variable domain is DAGVTQSPTHLIKTRGQQVTLRCSPKSGHDTVSWYQQALGQGPQFIFQYYEEEERQRGNFPDRFSGHQFPNYSSELNVNALLLGDSALYLCASSLGLADNEQFFGPGTRLTVL.

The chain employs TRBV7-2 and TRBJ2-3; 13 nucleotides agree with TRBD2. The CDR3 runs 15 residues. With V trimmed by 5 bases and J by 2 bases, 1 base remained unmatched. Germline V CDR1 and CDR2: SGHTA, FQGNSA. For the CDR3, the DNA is TGTGCCAGCAGCGGGACTAGCGGGACCACAGATACGCAGTATTTT. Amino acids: CASSGTSGTTDTQYF.

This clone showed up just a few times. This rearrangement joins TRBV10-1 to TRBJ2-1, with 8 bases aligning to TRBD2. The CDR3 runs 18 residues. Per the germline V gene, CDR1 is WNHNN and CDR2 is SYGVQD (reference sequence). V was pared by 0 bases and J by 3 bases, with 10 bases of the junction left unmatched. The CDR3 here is CASSESGSGVLVYNEQFF. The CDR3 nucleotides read TGCGCCAGCAGTGAGTCTGGTAGCGGGGTTCTAGTCTACAATGAGCAGTTCTTC.

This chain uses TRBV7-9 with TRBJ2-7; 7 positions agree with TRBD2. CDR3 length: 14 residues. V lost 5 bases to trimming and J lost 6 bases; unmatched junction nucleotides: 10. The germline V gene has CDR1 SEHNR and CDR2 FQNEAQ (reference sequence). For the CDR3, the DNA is TGTGCCAGCAGCCCTCTAGCGGACTGGTCCGAGCAGTACTTC. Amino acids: CASSPLADWSEQYF.